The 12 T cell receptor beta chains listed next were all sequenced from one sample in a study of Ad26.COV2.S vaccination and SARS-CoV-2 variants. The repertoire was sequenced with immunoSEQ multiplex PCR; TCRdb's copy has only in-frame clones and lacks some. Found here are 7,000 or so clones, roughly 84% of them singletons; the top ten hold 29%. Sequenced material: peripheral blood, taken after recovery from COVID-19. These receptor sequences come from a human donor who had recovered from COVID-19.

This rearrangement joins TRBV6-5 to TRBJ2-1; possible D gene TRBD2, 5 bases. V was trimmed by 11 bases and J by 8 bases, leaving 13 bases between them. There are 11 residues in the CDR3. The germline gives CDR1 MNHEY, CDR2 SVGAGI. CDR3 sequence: CAARGLHEQFF. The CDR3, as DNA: TGTGCCGCACGGGGTCTCCATGAGCAGTTCTTC.

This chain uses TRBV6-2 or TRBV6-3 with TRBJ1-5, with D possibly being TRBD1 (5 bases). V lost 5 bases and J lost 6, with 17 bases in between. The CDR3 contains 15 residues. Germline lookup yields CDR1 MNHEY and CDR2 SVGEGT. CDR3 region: CASSGRGAAAQPQHF. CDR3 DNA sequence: TGTGCCAGCAGTGGTCGTGGGGCGGCGGCTCAGCCCCAGCATTTT.

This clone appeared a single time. The CDR3 region has the DNA TGTGCCAGCAGTTACTTTTCGGGGGCTAGTGGCTACACCTTC. Amino acid sequence: CASSYFSGASGYTF. The V call is TRBV6-5, the J call TRBJ1-2, with a weak D call TRBD1 (6 bases). Trimming stripped 1 base from V and 7 bases from J, with 13 bases between. CDR1 and CDR2 from the germline V gene are MNHEY and SVGAGI. The CDR3 is made up of 14 amino acids.

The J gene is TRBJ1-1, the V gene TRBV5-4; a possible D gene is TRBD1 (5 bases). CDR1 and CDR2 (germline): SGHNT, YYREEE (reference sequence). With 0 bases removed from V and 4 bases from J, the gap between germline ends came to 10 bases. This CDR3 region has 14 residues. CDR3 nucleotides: TGTGCCAGCAGCTTGGCCGCAAGGGGCACTGAAGCTTTCTTT. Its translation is CASSLAARGTEAFF. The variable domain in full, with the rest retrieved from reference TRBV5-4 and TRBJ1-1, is ETGVTQSPTHLIKTRGQQVTLRCSSQSGHNTVSWYQQALGQGPQFIFQYYREEENGRGNFPPRFSGLQFPNYSSELNVNALELDDSALYLCASSLAARGTEAFFGQGTRLTVV.

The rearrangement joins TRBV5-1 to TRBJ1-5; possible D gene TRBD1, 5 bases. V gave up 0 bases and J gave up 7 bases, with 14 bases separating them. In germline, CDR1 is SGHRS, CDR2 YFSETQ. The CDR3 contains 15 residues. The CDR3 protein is CASSLAGEGRQPQHF. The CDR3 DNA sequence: TGCGCCAGCAGCTTGGCGGGCGAGGGGCGACAGCCCCAGCATTTT.

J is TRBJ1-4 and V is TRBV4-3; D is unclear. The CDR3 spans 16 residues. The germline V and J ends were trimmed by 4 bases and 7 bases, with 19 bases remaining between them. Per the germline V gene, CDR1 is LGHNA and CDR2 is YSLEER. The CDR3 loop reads CASSLRGLGVGEKLFF. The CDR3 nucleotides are TGCGCCAGCAGCCTGCGTGGGTTGGGCGTGGGTGAAAAACTGTTTTTT.

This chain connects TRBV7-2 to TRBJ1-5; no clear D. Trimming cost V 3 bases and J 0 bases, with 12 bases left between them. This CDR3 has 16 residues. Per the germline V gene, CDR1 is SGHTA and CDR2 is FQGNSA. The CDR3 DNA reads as TGTGCCAGCAGCTTGAGTCCCCTGAGTAGCAATCAGCCCCAGCATTTT. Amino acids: CASSLSPLSSNQPQHF.

The CDR3 here is CASSGYTGGLNNQPQHF. CDR3 nucleotide sequence: TGTGCCAGCAGTGGGTACACAGGGGGCTTGAACAATCAGCCCCAGCATTTT. The rearrangement joins TRBV6-1 to TRBJ1-5, with TRBD1 identical over 9 bases. The germline CDR1 and CDR2 sequences are MNHNS and SASEGT. CDR3 size: 17 residues. V lost 4 bases to trimming and J lost 3 bases; unmatched junction nucleotides: 10.

For the CDR3, the DNA is TGTGCCAGCAGGCTTTTAGCGGGGGGGACTTCCTACGAGCAGTACTTC. It codes for CASRLLAGGTSYEQYF. The rearrangement uses TRBV5-6 and TRBJ2-7; 11 bases are a match to TRBD2. In germline, CDR1 is SGHDT, CDR2 YYEEEE. The CDR3 runs to 16 residues. Losses at the gene ends were 5 bases for V and 1 base for J; bases not matched to a gene: 8. Drawing the rest from reference TRBV5-6 and TRBJ2-7, the complete variable domain is DAGVTQSPTHLIKTRGQQVTLRCSPKSGHDTVSWYQQALGQGPQFIFQYYEEEERQRGNFPDRFSGHQFPNYSSELNVNALLLGDSALYLCASRLLAGGTSYEQYFGPGTRLTVT.

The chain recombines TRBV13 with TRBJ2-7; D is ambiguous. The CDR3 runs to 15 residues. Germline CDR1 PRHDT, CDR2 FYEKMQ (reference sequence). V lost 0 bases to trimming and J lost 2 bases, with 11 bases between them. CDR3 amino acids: CASSLGEGNAYEQYF. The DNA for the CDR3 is TGTGCCAGCAGCTTAGGCGAAGGGAACGCCTACGAGCAGTACTTC.

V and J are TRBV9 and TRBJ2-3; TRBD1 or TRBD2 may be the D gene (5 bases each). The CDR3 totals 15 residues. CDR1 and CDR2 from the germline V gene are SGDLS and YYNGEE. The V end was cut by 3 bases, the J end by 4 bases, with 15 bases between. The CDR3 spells CASSARGSLADTQYF. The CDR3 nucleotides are TGTGCCAGCAGCGCGAGGGGTAGTCTCGCAGATACGCAGTATTTT.

CDR3 in DNA: TGTGCCAGTAGTATAGCCCCGATCGGCTCTTCTGCTTTCTTT. This codes for CASSIAPIGSSAFF. The rearrangement joins TRBV19 to TRBJ1-1; no clear D gene. From germline, CDR1 is LNHDA and CDR2 SQIVND (reference sequence). V was shortened by 1 base and J by 11 bases, with 17 bases between the two germline ends. This CDR3 comprises 14 residues. The full variable domain, completed using reference TRBV19 and TRBJ1-1, is DGGITQSPKYLFRKEGQNVTLSCEQNLNHDAMYWYRQDPGQGLRLIYYSQIVNDFQKGDIAEGYSVSREKKESFPLTVTSAQKNPTAFYLCASSIAPIGSSAFFGQGTRLTVV.